This record concerns one TCR beta chain sequence. In the same sample, other DNA sequences code for this CDR3. The data were taken from a study of shared clonotypes between healthy human individuals. Germline CDR1 reads SNHLY; CDR2 reads FYNNEI. V shed 4 bases and J shed 4 bases, with 2 bases lying between them. The CDR3 is 12 residues long. The protocol was immunoSEQ multiplex PCR, while the TCRdb copy is restricted to in-frame clones and leaves out a portion. The repertoire holds hundreds of thousands of clones, with 55% to 85% as singletons. This TCR was sampled from a woman between 25 and 40 years old in good health. Material: memory CD4+ T cells sorted from blood. Sample subset: CD45RA-negative fraction. The chain uses TRBV2 and TRBJ2-6; unclear D gene. CDR3 nucleotides: TGTGCCAGCAGTGTGGGGGCCAACGTCCTGACTTTC. Translating gives CASSVGANVLTF.